A single sample is the source of the 3 T cell receptor beta chains below, sequenced in a study of cytomegalovirus exposure and HLA in healthy donors. Amplification used 60 Vbeta primers and 13 Jbeta primers. TCRdb's copy holds only in-frame clones and misses some; the assay was immunoSEQ multiplex PCR. Of 93,000 or so clones detected, around 65% appear once; the ten largest clones hold roughly 3.3%. Source material: PBMCs. The receptors were gathered from a woman in her forties or fifties in good health and CMV-seronegative.

This clone was detected only a few times. The chain is built from TRBV19 and TRBJ2-1, with TRBD2 identical over 9 bases. The CDR3 is 11 amino acids. The V gene's germline CDR1 is LNHDA and CDR2 SQIVND (reference sequence). V lost 7 bases and J lost 10; bases outside the gene matches: 2. The chain's CDR3 is CASNAGGEQFF. The CDR3 DNA is TGTGCCAGTAACGCGGGAGGGGAGCAGTTCTTC.

The V gene is TRBV7-2, the J gene TRBJ1-1; 8 nucleotides agree with TRBD1. Germline lookup yields CDR1 SGHTA and CDR2 FQGNSA. V shed 5 bases, J shed 5 bases, and the junction held 4 bases outside the gene matches. The CDR3 consists of 13 residues. Here the CDR3 DNA reads TGTGCCAGCAGCACTACAGGGGGAACTGAAGCTTTCTTT. Translating gives CASSTTGGTEAFF.

Worth noting for this clone: The same CDR3 is also encoded by other DNA sequences in this sample. The chain uses TRBV5-1 and TRBJ1-1; D remains ambiguous. The germline CDR1 and CDR2 sequences are SGHRS and YFSETQ. This CDR3 comprises 15 residues. V was pared by 5 bases and J by 3 bases, with 17 bases between. CDR3 residues: CASRELDLGDTEAFF. The CDR3 DNA reads TGCGCCAGCAGAGAACTTGATCTGGGAGACACTGAAGCTTTCTTT.